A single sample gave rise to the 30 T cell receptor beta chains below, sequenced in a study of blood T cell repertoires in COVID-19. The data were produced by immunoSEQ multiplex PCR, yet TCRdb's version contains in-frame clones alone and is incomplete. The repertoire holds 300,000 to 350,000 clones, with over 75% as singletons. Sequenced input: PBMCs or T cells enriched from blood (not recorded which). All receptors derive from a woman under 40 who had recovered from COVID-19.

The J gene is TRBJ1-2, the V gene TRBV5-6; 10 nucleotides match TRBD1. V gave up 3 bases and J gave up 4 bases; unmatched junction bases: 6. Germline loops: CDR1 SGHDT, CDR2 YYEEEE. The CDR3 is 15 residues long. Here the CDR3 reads CASSSTGGALYGYTF. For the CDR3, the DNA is TGTGCCAGCAGCTCGACAGGGGGCGCGCTCTATGGCTACACCTTC.

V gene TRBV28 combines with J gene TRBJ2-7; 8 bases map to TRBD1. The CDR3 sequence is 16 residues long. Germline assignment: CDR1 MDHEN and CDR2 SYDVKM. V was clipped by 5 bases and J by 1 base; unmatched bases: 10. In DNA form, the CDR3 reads TGTGCCAGCAGTGGAATGACAGGGGCCCATTCCTACGAGCAGTACTTC. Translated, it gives CASSGMTGAHSYEQYF.

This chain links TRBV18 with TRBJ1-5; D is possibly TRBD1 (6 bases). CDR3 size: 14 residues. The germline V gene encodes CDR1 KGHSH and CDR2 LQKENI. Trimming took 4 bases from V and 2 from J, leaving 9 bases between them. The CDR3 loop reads CASSLKGGNQPQHF. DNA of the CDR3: TGTGCCAGCTCACTAAAGGGGGGCAATCAGCCCCAGCATTTT.

The CDR3 loop reads CAINRGQGAYEQYF. The CDR3 region has the DNA TGTGCCATCAACCGAGGACAGGGCGCCTACGAGCAGTACTTC. This chain uses TRBV10-3 with TRBJ2-7; 8 bases are a match to TRBD1. The V and J ends lost 7 bases and 2 bases, in that order; junction bases with no gene match: 7. The CDR3 is made up of 14 amino acids. Germline loops: CDR1 ENHRY, CDR2 SYGVKD.

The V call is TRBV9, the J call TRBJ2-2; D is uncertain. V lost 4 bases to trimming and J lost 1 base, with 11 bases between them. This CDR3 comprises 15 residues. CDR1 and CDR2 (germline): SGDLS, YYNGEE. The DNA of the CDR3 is TGTGCCAGCAGCACCGACATTATGAACACCGGGGAGCTGTTTTTT. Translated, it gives CASSTDIMNTGELFF.

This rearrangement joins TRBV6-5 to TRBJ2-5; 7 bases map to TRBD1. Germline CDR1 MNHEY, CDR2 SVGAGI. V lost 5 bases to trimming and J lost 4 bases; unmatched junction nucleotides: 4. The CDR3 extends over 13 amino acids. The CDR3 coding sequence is TGTGCCAGCAGTAGCCGGGACAGAGAGACCCAGTACTTC. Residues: CASSSRDRETQYF.

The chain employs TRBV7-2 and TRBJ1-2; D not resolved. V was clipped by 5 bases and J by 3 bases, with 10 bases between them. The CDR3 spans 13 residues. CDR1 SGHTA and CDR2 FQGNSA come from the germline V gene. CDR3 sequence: CASSPRPYYGYTF. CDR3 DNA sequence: TGTGCCAGCAGCCCCAGGCCGTACTATGGCTACACCTTC.

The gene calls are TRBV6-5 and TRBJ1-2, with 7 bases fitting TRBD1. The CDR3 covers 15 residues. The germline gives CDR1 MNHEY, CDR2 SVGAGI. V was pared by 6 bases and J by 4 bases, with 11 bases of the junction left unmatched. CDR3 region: CASRDRTAPLYGYTF. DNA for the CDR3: TGTGCCAGCAGGGACAGGACAGCACCACTCTATGGCTACACCTTC.

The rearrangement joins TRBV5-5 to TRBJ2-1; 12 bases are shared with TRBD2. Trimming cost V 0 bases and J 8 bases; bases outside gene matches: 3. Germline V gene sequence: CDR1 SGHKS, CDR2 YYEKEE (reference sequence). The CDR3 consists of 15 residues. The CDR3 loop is CASSLASGGDYEQFF. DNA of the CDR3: TGTGCCAGCAGCTTGGCTAGCGGGGGGGACTATGAGCAGTTCTTC.

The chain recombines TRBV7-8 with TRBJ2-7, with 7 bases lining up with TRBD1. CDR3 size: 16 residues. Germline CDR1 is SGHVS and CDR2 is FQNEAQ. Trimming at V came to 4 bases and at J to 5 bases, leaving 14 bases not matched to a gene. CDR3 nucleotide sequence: TGTGCCAGCAGCTCCCGACAGGGAACGAGGGAAGACGAGCAGTACTTC. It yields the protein CASSSRQGTREDEQYF. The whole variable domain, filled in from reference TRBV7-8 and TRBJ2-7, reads GAGVSQSPRYKVAKRGQDVALRCDPISGHVSLFWYQQALGQGPEFLTYFQNEAQLDKSGLPSDRFFAERPEGSVSTLKIQRTQQEDSAVYLCASSSRQGTREDEQYFGPGTRLTVT.

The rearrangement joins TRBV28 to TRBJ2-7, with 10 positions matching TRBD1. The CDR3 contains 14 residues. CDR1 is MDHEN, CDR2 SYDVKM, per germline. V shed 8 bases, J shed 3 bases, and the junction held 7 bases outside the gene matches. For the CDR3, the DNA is TGTGCCAGCTCCTCCGGGACAGGGGACTACGAGCAGTACTTC. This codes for CASSSGTGDYEQYF.

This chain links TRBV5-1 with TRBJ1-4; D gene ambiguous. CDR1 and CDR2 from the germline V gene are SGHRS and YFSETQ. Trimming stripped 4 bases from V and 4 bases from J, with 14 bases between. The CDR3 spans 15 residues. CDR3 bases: TGCGCCAGCAGCCCGAGCGGGCAGATTAATGAAAAACTGTTTTTT. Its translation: CASSPSGQINEKLFF.

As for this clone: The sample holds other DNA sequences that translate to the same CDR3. CDR3 DNA: TGCGCCAGCAGCCAAGATCCGGGACTAGCGGGGTACAATGAGCAGTTCTTC. It specifies CASSQDPGLAGYNEQFF. The rearrangement links TRBV4-1 to TRBJ2-1, with 13 bases matching TRBD2. There are 17 residues in the CDR3. Germline CDR1 and CDR2: MGHRA and YSYEKL. The V and J ends lost 0 bases and 4 bases, in that order; junction bases with no gene match: 3.

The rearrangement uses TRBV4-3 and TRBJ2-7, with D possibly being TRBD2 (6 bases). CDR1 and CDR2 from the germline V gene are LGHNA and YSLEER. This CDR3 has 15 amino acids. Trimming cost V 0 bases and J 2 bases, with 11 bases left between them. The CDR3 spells CASSQDTGVAYEQYF. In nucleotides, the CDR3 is TGCGCCAGCAGCCAAGATACGGGGGTGGCCTACGAGCAGTACTTC.

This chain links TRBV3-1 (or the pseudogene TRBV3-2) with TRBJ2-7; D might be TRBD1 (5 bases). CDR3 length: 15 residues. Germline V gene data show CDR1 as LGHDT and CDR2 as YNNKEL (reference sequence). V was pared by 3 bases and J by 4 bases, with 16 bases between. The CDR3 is CASSQSGQLFYEQYF. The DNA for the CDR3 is TGTGCCAGCAGCCAGTCAGGGCAACTCTTTTACGAGCAGTACTTC.

CDR3 DNA sequence: TGTGCCAGCAGTGCCGACAGGGGGCGGGCTAATTCACCCCTCCACTTT. This translates into CASSADRGRANSPLHF. The J gene is TRBJ1-6, the V gene TRBV2; 10 positions agree with TRBD1. Looked up from germline, CDR1 is SNHLY and CDR2 is FYNNEI. V lost 4 bases to trimming and J lost 6 bases; unmatched junction nucleotides: 6. The length of the CDR3 is 16 residues.

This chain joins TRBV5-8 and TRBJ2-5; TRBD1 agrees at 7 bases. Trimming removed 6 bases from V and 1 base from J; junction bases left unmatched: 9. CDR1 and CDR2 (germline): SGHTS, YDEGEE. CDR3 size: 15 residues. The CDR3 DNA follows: TGTGCCAGCAAACCCGGGACAGTTGTCCAAGAGACCCAGTACTTC. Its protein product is CASKPGTVVQETQYF.

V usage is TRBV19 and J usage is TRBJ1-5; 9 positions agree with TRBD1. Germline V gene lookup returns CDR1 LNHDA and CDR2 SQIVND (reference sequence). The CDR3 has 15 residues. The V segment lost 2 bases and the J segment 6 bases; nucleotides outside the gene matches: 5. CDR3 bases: TGTGCCAGTAGTATACAACAGGGGGCCGCTCAGCCCCAGCATTTT. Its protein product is CASSIQQGAAQPQHF. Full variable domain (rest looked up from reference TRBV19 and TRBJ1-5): DGGITQSPKYLFRKEGQNVTLSCEQNLNHDAMYWYRQDPGQGLRLIYYSQIVNDFQKGDIAEGYSVSREKKESFPLTVTSAQKNPTAFYLCASSIQQGAAQPQHFGDGTRLSIL.

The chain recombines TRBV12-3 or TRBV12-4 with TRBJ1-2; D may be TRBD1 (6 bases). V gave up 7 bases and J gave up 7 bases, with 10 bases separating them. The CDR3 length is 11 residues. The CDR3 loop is CASTGGGGYTF. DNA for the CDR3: TGTGCCAGCACGGGGGGCGGTGGCTACACCTTC.

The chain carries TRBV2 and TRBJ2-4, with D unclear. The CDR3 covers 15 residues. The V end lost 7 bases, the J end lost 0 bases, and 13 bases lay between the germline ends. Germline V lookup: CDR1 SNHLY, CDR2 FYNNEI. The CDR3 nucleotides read TGTGCCAGCAAAGAAGCTAAACTAGCCAAAAACATTCAGTACTTC. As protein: CASKEAKLAKNIQYF.

The chain's CDR3 is CASSLQETYEQYF. The CDR3 coding sequence is TGTGCCAGCAGCCTACAGGAAACCTACGAGCAGTACTTC. V usage is TRBV6-5 and J usage is TRBJ2-7; perhaps TRBD1 as D (5 bases). The CDR3 is 13 amino acids. The germline V and J ends were trimmed by 6 bases and 2 bases, with 11 bases remaining between them. Germline CDR1 is MNHEY and CDR2 is SVGAGI.

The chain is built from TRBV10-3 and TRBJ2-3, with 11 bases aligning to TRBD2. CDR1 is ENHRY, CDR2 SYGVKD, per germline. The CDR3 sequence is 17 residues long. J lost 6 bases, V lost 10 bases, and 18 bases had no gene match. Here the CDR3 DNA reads TGTGCCACCACCCTCGGACTAGCGGGCCCGGGGACGGATACGCAGTATTTT. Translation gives CATTLGLAGPGTDTQYF.

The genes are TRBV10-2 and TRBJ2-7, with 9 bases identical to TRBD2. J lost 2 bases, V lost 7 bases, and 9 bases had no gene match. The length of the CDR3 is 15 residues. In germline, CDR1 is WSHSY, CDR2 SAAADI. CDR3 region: CASTGQRGATYEQYF. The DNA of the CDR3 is TGCGCCAGCACTGGTCAGCGGGGGGCGACCTACGAGCAGTACTTC.

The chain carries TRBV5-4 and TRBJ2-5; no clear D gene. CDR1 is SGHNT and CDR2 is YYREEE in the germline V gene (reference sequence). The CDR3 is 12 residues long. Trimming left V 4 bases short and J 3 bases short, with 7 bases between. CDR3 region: CASSGPEETQYF. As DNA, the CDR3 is TGTGCCAGCAGCGGGCCCGAAGAGACCCAGTACTTC.

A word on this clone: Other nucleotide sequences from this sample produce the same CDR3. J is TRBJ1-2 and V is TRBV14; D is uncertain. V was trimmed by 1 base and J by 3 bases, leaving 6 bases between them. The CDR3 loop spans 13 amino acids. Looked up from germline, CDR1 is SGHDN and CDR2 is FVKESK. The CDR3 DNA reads TGTGCCAGCAGCCAAGGTCGGGACTATGGCTACACCTTC. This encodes CASSQGRDYGYTF.

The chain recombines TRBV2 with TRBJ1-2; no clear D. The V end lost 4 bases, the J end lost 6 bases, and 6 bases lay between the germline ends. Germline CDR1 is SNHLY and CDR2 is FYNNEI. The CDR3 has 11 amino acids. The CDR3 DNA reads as TGTGCCAGCAGTGTCTCTGATGGCTACACCTTC. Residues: CASSVSDGYTF.

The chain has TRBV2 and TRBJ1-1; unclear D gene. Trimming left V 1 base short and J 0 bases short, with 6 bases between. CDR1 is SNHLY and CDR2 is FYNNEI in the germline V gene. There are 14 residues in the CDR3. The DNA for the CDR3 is TGTGCCAGCAGTGAAGAACAGATGAACACTGAAGCTTTCTTT. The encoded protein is CASSEEQMNTEAFF.

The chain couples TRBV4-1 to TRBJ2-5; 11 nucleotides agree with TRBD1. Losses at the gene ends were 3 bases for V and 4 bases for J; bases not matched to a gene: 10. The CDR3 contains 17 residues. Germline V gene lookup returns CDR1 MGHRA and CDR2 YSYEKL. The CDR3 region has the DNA TGCGCCAGCAGCCATCCCTCCGGGACAGGGGGTCCAGAGACCCAGTACTTC. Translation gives CASSHPSGTGGPETQYF.

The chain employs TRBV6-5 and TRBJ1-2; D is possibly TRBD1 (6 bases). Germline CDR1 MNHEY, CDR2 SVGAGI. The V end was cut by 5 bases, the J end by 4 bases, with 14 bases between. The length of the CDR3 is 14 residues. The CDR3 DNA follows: TGTGCCAGCAGTCCGGCCGGGACAACCTATGGCTACACCTTC. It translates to CASSPAGTTYGYTF.

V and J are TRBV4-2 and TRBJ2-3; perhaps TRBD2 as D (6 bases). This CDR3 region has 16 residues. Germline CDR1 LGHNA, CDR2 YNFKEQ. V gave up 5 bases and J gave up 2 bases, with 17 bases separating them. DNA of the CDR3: TGTGCCAGCAGCTACGAGGCAACTAGCCTCACAGATACGCAGTATTTT. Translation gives CASSYEATSLTDTQYF.